Listed below are T cell receptor beta chains from one sample, sequenced in a study of cytomegalovirus exposure and HLA in healthy donors. Only in-frame clones appear in the TCRdb table, and some are missing; sequencing was by immunoSEQ multiplex PCR. This table has 150,000 to 200,000 clones, approximately 82% appearing once. Sequencing input: PBMCs. Receptor source: a male donor in good health and CMV-seronegative. Each CDR3 is given with its conserved first and last residue. A D gene is named only where the DNA matches it firmly. Size values are once, few and many counts, or a class for expanded clones, and some rows have none.

J gene,clone size,D gene,V gene,CDR3 DNA,CDR3 protein
TRBJ2-1,.,TRBD2,TRBV30,TGTGCCTGGAGGGAGGCAGCGGGAGATGAGCAGTTCTTC,CAWREAAGDEQFF
TRBJ1-4,.,.,TRBV6-1,TGTGCCAGCAGTGAAGCGGGGGGTATTAATGAAAAACTGTTTTTT,CASSEAGGINEKLFF
TRBJ2-3,.,TRBD2,TRBV4-1,TGCGCCAGCAGCCGAACTAGCGGGGACACAGATACGCAGTATTTT,CASSRTSGDTDTQYF
TRBJ2-5,.,TRBD1,TRBV6-5,TGTGCCAGCATGGACAGGGCGGAGACCCAGTACTTC,CASMDRAETQYF
TRBJ1-2,.,.,TRBV6-5,TGTGCCAGCAGTCGCCGGACAGTGACGAGCTATGGCTACACCTTC,CASSRRTVTSYGYTF
TRBJ1-2,.,.,TRBV16,TGTGCCAGCAGCCCTCCGTCGGGGGGTGCAGCGGGCTACACCTTC,CASSPPSGGAAGYTF
TRBJ1-2,.,TRBD1,TRBV5-1,TGCGCCAGCAGCACCGACAGGGGGCTAGGTGGCTACACCTTC,CASSTDRGLGGYTF
TRBJ2-3,.,TRBD1,TRBV7-9,TGTGCCAGCAGCATGACAGGGCTTCACACAGATACGCAGTATTTT,CASSMTGLHTDTQYF
TRBJ2-3,.,.,TRBV5-1,TGCGCCAGCAGCTTGAATAGCGCTAGCACAGATACGCAGTATTTT,CASSLNSASTDTQYF
TRBJ1-5,.,.,TRBV5-6,TGTGCCAGCAGCATCCGGGGGAGGAGCAATCAGCCCCAGCATTTT,CASSIRGRSNQPQHF
TRBJ2-7,.,TRBD1,TRBV7-9,TGTGCCAGCAGCCCCGGGACAGGACGTAACGAGCAGTACTTC,CASSPGTGRNEQYF
TRBJ2-2,.,TRBD2,TRBV4-1,TGCGCCAGCAGCCACAAATTCCCTAGCGGGGCGGACACCGGGGAGCTGTTTTTT,CASSHKFPSGADTGELFF
TRBJ1-2,few,TRBD1,TRBV18,TGTGCCAGCTCACCTTTGAACGGACAGGGGGCCTATGGCTACACCTTC,CASSPLNGQGAYGYTF
TRBJ2-5,.,.,TRBV7-2,TGTGCCAGCAGCTCGACACACCAAGAGACCCAGTACTTC,CASSSTHQETQYF
TRBJ2-1,.,.,TRBV6-5,TGTGCCAGCCAGCTGGGGGCGGTGGTTAATGAGCAGTTCTTC,CASQLGAVVNEQFF
TRBJ2-7,.,.,TRBV5-4,TGTGCCAGCAGCTCCGGTAGTTCCTACGAGCAGTACTTC,CASSSGSSYEQYF
TRBJ2-1,.,TRBD2,TRBV7-3,TGTGCCAGCAGCTTCAATGGACTAGCGGGGGGTGGTGAGCAGTTCTTC,CASSFNGLAGGGEQFF
TRBJ1-4,.,TRBD1,TRBV6-1,TGTGCCAGCAGTGAACAGGGGGTAGATCGAACTAATGAAAAACTGTTTTTT,CASSEQGVDRTNEKLFF
TRBJ2-7,.,TRBD2,TRBV7-9,TGTGCCAGCAGCCCCACTAGCGGGGTCTACGAGCAGTACTTC,CASSPTSGVYEQYF
TRBJ2-3,.,.,TRBV14,TGTGCCAGCAGCCAAGTACTGACCGTAACAGGATCAGATACGCAGTATTTT,CASSQVLTVTGSDTQYF
TRBJ1-5,once,TRBD1,TRBV7-8,TGTGCCAGCAGCTCCGTATCCAGGGGGCGCGGCCAGCCCCAGCATTTT,CASSSVSRGRGQPQHF